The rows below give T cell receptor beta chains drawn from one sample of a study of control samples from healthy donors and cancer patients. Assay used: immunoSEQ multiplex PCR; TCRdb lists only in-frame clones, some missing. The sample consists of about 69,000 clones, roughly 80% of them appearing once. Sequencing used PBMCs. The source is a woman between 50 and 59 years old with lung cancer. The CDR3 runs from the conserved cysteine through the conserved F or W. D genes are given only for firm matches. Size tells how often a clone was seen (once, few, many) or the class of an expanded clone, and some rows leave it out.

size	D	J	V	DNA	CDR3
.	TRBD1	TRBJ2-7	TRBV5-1	TGCGCCAGCAGCTTGCAATGGGACAGAGAATACGAGCAGTACTTC	CASSLQWDREYEQYF
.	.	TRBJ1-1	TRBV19	TGTGCCAGTAGTATTCCCTACCTGGGGCGAAACACTGAAGCTTTCTTT	CASSIPYLGRNTEAFF
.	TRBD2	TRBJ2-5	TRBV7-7	TGTGCCAGCAGCTCCGGGACTAGCGAACAAGAGACCCAGTACTTC	CASSSGTSEQETQYF
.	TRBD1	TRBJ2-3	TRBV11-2	TGTGCCAGCAGCACCGGGACAGGGGCCCTTAGCACAGATACGCAGTATTTT	CASSTGTGALSTDTQYF
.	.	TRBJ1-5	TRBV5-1	TGCGCCAGCAGCTTGGGGCAGTATAGCAATCAGCCCCAGCATTTT	CASSLGQYSNQPQHF
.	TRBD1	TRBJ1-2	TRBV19	TGTGCCAGTAGTCCAACTGGGACAGGGAACTATGGCTACACCTTC	CASSPTGTGNYGYTF
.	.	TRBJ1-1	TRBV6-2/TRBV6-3	TGTGCCAGCGGCCGGGACCTGAACACTGAAGCTTTCTTT	CASGRDLNTEAFF
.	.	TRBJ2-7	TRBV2	TGTGCCAGCAACGAGCGGAACCCCATCGAGCAGTACTTC	CASNERNPIEQYF
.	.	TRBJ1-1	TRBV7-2	TGTGCCAGCAGCCTCAGAAGGGGCACTGAAGCTTTCTTT	CASSLRRGTEAFF
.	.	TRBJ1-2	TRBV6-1	TGTGCCAGCAGTGAGTCCGGGGACTACTATGGCTACACCTTC	CASSESGDYYGYTF
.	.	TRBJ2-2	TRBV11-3	TGTGCCAGCAGCTTAGATCCAGTCACAGGGGAGCTGTTTTTT	CASSLDPVTGELFF
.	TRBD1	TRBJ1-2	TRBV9	TGTGCCAGCAGCGGCCGGGACAGGGACTATGGCTACACCTTC	CASSGRDRDYGYTF
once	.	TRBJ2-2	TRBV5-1	TGCGCCAGCAGCTTGGTAGTCGAGCTCGTCGGGGAGCTGTTTTTT	CASSLVVELVGELFF
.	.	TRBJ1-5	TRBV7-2	TGTGCCAGCAGCTTACAAGGAGGCAATCAGCCCCAGCATTTT	CASSLQGGNQPQHF
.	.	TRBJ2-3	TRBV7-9	TGTGCCAGCAGCTTAGTAGATACGCAGTATTTT	CASSLVDTQYF
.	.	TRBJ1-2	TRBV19	TGTGCCAGTAGTAGAGGGGACGCGTGGGATAACTATGGCTACACCTTC	CASSRGDAWDNYGYTF
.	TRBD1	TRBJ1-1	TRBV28	TGTGCCAGCAGTCATCCTGTCTTAGACTGGGACAGGGGGCTCCTCACTGAAGCTTTCTTT	CASSHPVLDWDRGLLTEAFF
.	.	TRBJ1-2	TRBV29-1	TGCAGCGTTGAAGATTACGGAACCTCTGGCTACACCTTC	CSVEDYGTSGYTF
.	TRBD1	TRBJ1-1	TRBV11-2	TGTGCCACTTTGGGGACGACAGGGACCAACACTGAAGCTTTCTTT	CATLGTTGTNTEAFF
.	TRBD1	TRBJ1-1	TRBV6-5	TGTGCCAGCAGTATTCAGGGGGGGAACACTGAAGCTTTCTTT	CASSIQGGNTEAFF
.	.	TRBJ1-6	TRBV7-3	TGTGCCAGCAGCTTAGGGCCTTGGGATTCACCCCTCCACTTT	CASSLGPWDSPLHF
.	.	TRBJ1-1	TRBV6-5	TGTGCCAGCAGTTTTTTCAGGGTGCCTATCGCTGAAGCTTTCTTT	CASSFFRVPIAEAFF
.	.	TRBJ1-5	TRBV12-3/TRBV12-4	TGTGCCAGCAGTTTCAGGGTTGATCAGCCCCAGCATTTT	CASSFRVDQPQHF
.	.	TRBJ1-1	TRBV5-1	TGCGCCAGCAGCTTGGCCGGGGTCCGGGGGTCCCCTGAAGCTTTCTTT	CASSLAGVRGSPEAFF
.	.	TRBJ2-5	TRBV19	TGTGCCAGTAGTATAGTTGGCGAGTCGAAGACCCAGTACTTC	CASSIVGESKTQYF
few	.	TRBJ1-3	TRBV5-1	TGCGCCAGCAGCTTGGACCTCTCTGGAAACACCATATATTTT	CASSLDLSGNTIYF
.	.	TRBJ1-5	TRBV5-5	TGTGCCAGCAGCTTGTACCAGGTCGGGGGGGACAATCAGCCCCAGCATTTT	CASSLYQVGGDNQPQHF
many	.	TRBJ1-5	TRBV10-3	TGTGCCATCAGTGAGCCCCCGGGGCCCCAGCATTTT	CAISEPPGPQHF
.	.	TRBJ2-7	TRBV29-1	TGCAGCGCCCTTTCATCCTACGAGCAGTACTTC	CSALSSYEQYF
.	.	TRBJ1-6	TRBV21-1	TGTGCCAGCAGCAAAAGAATGAAAAGGGCGGACTACCGGTCCCATTCACCCCTCCACTTT	CASSKRMKRADYRSHSPLHF
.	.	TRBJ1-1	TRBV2	TGTGCCAGCAGTGAAGAGGGGTGGTTCACTGAAGCTTTCTTT	CASSEEGWFTEAFF
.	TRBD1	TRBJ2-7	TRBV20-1	TGCAGTGCTAGTGATACCGGGACAGGGTCCCACGAGCAGTACTTC	CSASDTGTGSHEQYF
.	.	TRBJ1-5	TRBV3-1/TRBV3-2	TGTGCCAGCAGCCCGACTTACAATCAGCCCCAGCATTTT	CASSPTYNQPQHF
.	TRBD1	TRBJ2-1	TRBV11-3	TGTGCCAGCAGCCGACGACAGGGATCCTACAATGAGCAGTTCTTC	CASSRRQGSYNEQFF
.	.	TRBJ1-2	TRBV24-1	TGTGCCACCAGTGGTGATAACTATTATGGCTACACCTTC	CATSGDNYYGYTF
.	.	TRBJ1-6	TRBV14	TGTGCCAGCAGCCCCGCAGATTCACCCCTCCACTTT	CASSPADSPLHF
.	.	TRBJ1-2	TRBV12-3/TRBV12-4	TGTGCCAGCAGGAGACAGGCGAGTGGCTACACCTTC	CASRRQASGYTF
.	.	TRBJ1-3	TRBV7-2	TGTGCCAGCAGCCCCATCTCGAGTTTTGGAAACACCATATATTTT	CASSPISSFGNTIYF
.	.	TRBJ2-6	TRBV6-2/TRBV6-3	TGTGCCAGCAGCCCGTCCGGTGGGGCCAACGTCCTGACTTTC	CASSPSGGANVLTF
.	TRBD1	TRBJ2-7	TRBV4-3	TGCGCCAGCAGCCAAACTGCCGGGACAGGGGGCTGGGAGCAGTACTTC	CASSQTAGTGGWEQYF
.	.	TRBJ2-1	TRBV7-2	TGTGCCAGCAGCTTAGGGGCGACAGAATACAATGAGCAGTTCTTC	CASSLGATEYNEQFF
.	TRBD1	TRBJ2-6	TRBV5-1	TGCGCCAGCAGCGGAAACAGGGGGGCTGGGGCCAACGTCCTGACTTTC	CASSGNRGAGANVLTF
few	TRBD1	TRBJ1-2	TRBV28	TGTGCCAGCATTGCAGATCCGGGACAGGGGGCCGCAACCTTC	CASIADPGQGAATF
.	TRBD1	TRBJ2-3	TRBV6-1	TGTGCCAGCAGTGATCCCCGGGACAGGATCACAGATACGCAGTATTTT	CASSDPRDRITDTQYF
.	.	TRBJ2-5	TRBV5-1	TGCGCCAGCAGCTTGCAGGGTGCGAGGGAGACCCAGTACTTC	CASSLQGARETQYF
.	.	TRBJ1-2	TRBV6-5	TGTGCCAGCAGTCGGGCGGGTCTTGGCTACACCTTC	CASSRAGLGYTF
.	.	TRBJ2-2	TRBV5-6	TGTGCCAGCAGCTTGAGCAGGAGCACCGGGGAGCTGTTTTTT	CASSLSRSTGELFF
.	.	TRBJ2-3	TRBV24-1	TGTGCCACCAGTGATCGACTGAATACGCAGTATTTT	CATSDRLNTQYF
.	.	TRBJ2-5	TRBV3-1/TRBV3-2	TGTGCCAGCAGCCAAGCTCTGGAAGGGGGGACCCAGTACTTC	CASSQALEGGTQYF